These T cell receptor beta chains were read from a single sample in a study of circulating CD8 cells and anti-PD-1 response in melanoma. From the reads, TCRdb called clonotypes with MiXCR, one entry per CDR3 protein. The sample carries about 700 distinct CDR3 sequences, roughly 8% recorded once. Sequenced material: CD8+ T cells from PBMCs, taken at baseline or after one month of anti-PD-1 therapy (not recorded which). The receptor source for this set is a human donor with melanoma. Each CDR3 is given with its conserved first and last residue. The order of the fields is D gene, J gene, V gene, clone size, CDR3 protein, CDR3 DNA. A D gene is named only where the DNA matches it firmly. Rows give clone size only sometimes, using once, few, many, or a class for an expanded clone.

D: NA
J: TRBJ1-1
V: TRBV20-1
size: medium-sized
CDR3: CSARGEWGTEAFF
DNA: TGCAGTGCTAGAGGGGAATGGGGGACTGAAGCTTTCTTT

D: NA
J: TRBJ1-2
V: TRBV10-3
size: medium-sized
CDR3: CAISESQGFDGYTF
DNA: TGTGCCATCAGTGAGTCGCAGGGATTTGATGGCTACACCTTC

D: NA
J: TRBJ1-1
V: TRBV7-2
size: large
CDR3: CASSSDISSSEAFF
DNA: TGTGCCAGCAGCTCAGACATAAGTTCGTCTGAAGCTTTCTTT

D: TRBD1
J: TRBJ2-7
V: TRBV2
size: large
CDR3: CASSQYTGTGPYEQYF
DNA: TGTGCCAGCAGCCAGTATACCGGGACAGGGCCCTACGAGCAGTACTTC

D: NA
J: TRBJ2-1
V: TRBV4-3
size: medium-sized
CDR3: CASSPTYGTGNEQFF
DNA: TGCGCCAGCAGCCCTACATACGGGACGGGCAATGAGCAGTTCTTC

D: NA
J: TRBJ2-3
V: TRBV19
size: medium-sized
CDR3: CASSDPLVTLTDTQYF
DNA: TGTGCCAGTAGTGATCCTCTAGTCACCCTCACAGATACGCAGTATTTT

D: TRBD2
J: TRBJ2-7
V: TRBV7-2
size: medium-sized
CDR3: CASSFASGAYEQYF
DNA: TGTGCCAGCAGCTTTGCTAGCGGGGCCTACGAGCAGTACTTC

D: TRBD1
J: TRBJ2-5
V: TRBV7-2
size: large
CDR3: CASSLAGQYQETQYF
DNA: TGTGCCAGCAGCTTAGCGGGACAGTACCAAGAGACCCAGTACTTC

D: NA
J: TRBJ2-7
V: TRBV2
size: large
CDR3: CASGRDTLTNEQYF
DNA: TGTGCCAGCGGGCGGGACACCCTGACCAACGAGCAGTACTTC

D: NA
J: TRBJ2-1
V: TRBV4-1
size: large
CDR3: CASSIDRSSYNEQFF
DNA: TGCGCCAGCAGCATAGACCGGAGCTCCTACAATGAGCAGTTCTTC

D: NA
J: TRBJ2-4
V: TRBV27
size: large
CDR3: CASSDDFAKNIQYF
DNA: TGTGCCAGCAGTGATGACTTTGCCAAAAACATTCAGTACTTC

D: NA
J: TRBJ2-2
V: TRBV29-1
size: large
CDR3: CSVEFRGELFF
DNA: TGCAGCGTTGAGTTTAGGGGGGAGCTGTTTTTT

D: NA
J: TRBJ2-1
V: TRBV12-3/TRBV12-4
size: medium-sized
CDR3: CASSPSPSGVAPYNEQFF
DNA: TGTGCCAGCAGCCCCTCCCCATCCGGGGTCGCCCCCTACAATGAGCAGTTCTTC

D: TRBD2
J: TRBJ2-1
V: TRBV4-2
size: NA
CDR3: CASSQDRSGGRNEQFF
DNA: TGTGCCAGCAGCCAAGATAGGTCGGGGGGGCGAAATGAGCAGTTCTTC